These 20 T cell receptor beta chains share one sample of origin, sequenced in a study of T cells after somatic rescue of genetic block (TCRdb year 2020). The method was the immunoSEQ multiplex PCR assay. TCRdb limited this immuneACCESS table to in-frame rearrangements with V and J called. A share of clones is missing; checked studies link under half to unresolved V genes, and the rest is unexplained. In all, the sample holds about 120,000 clones, and about 89% of those were seen once. Roughly 1.5% of the sample is in the top ten clones. The sequenced material came from peripheral blood mononuclear cells (PBMCs). These receptors all come from a woman between 18 and 29 years old.

V and J are TRBV6-1 and TRBJ2-2; the D gene is possibly TRBD2 (6 bases). The CDR3 spans 14 residues. From germline, CDR1 is MNHNS and CDR2 SASEGT. Trimming shortened V by 1 base and J by 4 bases, and 7 bases separated the two germline ends. CDR3 region: CASSEVGGTGELFF. In nucleotides, the CDR3 is TGTGCCAGCAGTGAAGTGGGAGGCACCGGGGAGCTGTTTTTT.

The chain carries TRBV7-6 and TRBJ2-2; no reliable D call. CDR1 SGHVS and CDR2 FNYEAQ come from the germline V gene. V was clipped by 2 bases and J by 5 bases, with 12 bases between them. The length of the CDR3 is 15 residues. As DNA, the CDR3 is TGTGCCAGCAGCTTATCCTCTCAAGCGACCGGGGAGCTGTTTTTT. This encodes CASSLSSQATGELFF.

J is TRBJ2-5 and V is TRBV7-2; 11 nucleotides match TRBD2. Germline loops: CDR1 SGHTA, CDR2 FQGNSA. Losses at the gene ends were 2 bases for V and 3 bases for J; bases not matched to a gene: 5. The CDR3 contains 16 residues. The CDR3: CASSLRDSGGEETQYF. The CDR3 DNA reads TGTGCCAGCAGCTTAAGGGATAGCGGGGGGGAAGAGACCCAGTACTTC. Full variable domain (remainder filled in from reference TRBV7-2 and TRBJ2-5): GAGVSQSPSNKVTEKGKDVELRCDPISGHTALYWYRQSLGQGLEFLIYFQGNSAPDKSGLPSDRFSAERTGGSVSTLTIQRTQQEDSAVYLCASSLRDSGGEETQYFGPGTRLLVL.

The CDR3: CASSITGTGYGYTF. The CDR3 region has the DNA TGTGCCAGTAGTATAACCGGGACAGGCTATGGCTACACCTTC. The chain joins TRBV19 to TRBJ1-2, with 8 bases matching TRBD1. The CDR3 covers 14 residues. V was clipped by 2 bases and J by 4 bases; unmatched bases: 3. Per the germline V gene, CDR1 is LNHDA and CDR2 is SQIVND (reference sequence).

This chain joins TRBV18 and TRBJ1-1; 7 bases line up with TRBD1. The V segment lost 7 bases and the J segment 5 bases; nucleotides outside the gene matches: 10. The CDR3 contains 14 residues. Germline V gene data show CDR1 as KGHSH and CDR2 as LQKENI. The CDR3 nucleotides read TGTGCCAGCTTAGACAGGGAGTGGGGAACTGAAGCTTTCTTT. Its protein is CASLDREWGTEAFF.

The rearrangement joins TRBV11-3 to TRBJ2-5, with unresolved D. Trimming shortened V by 0 bases and J by 5 bases, and 13 bases separated the two germline ends. CDR1 is SGHNT, CDR2 YENEEA, per germline. CDR3 size: 15 residues. The CDR3 DNA follows: TGTGCCAGCAGCTTAGACGTGGCAGGCAGGGAGACCCAGTACTTC. Translation gives CASSLDVAGRETQYF.

The genes are TRBV2 and TRBJ1-4; D call uncertain. The CDR3 runs 14 residues. Per the germline V gene, CDR1 is SNHLY and CDR2 is FYNNEI. Trimming removed 4 bases from V and 0 bases from J, with 6 bases in between. The CDR3 protein is CASSGGATNEKLFF. Here the CDR3 DNA reads TGTGCCAGCAGTGGTGGGGCAACTAATGAAAAACTGTTTTTT.

This clone has a single count. The chain has TRBV30 and TRBJ2-3; 7 nucleotides line up with TRBD2. Germline V lookup: CDR1 GTSNPN, CDR2 SVGIG (reference sequence). V lost 0 bases and J lost 0; bases outside the gene matches: 3. This CDR3 contains 15 residues. The CDR3 protein is CAWSVMGGSTDTQYF. The DNA for the CDR3 is TGTGCCTGGAGTGTTATGGGGGGGAGCACAGATACGCAGTATTTT.

The CDR3: CASSQGPRGGSSTDTQYF. DNA for the CDR3: TGCGCCAGCAGCCAAGGCCCTAGAGGGGGGTCTAGCACAGATACGCAGTATTTT. This sequence joins TRBV4-3 and TRBJ2-3, with D possibly being TRBD1 or TRBD2 (6 bases each). Trimming took off 1 base at V and 0 bases at J, with 17 bases between the two ends. The CDR3 has 18 amino acids. Germline V gene lookup returns CDR1 LGHNA and CDR2 YSLEER.

The chain links TRBV7-8 to TRBJ2-1, with D uncertain. Germline values: CDR1 SGHVS, CDR2 FQNEAQ. The CDR3 is made up of 16 amino acids. V was pared by 3 bases and J by 9 bases, with 21 bases between. In DNA, the CDR3 is TGTGCCAGCAGCTTGCTCGGGTGGCCATCTGGGCCTGAGCAGTTCTTC. It yields the protein CASSLLGWPSGPEQFF. The whole variable domain, filled in from reference TRBV7-8 and TRBJ2-1, reads GAGVSQSPRYKVAKRGQDVALRCDPISGHVSLFWYQQALGQGPEFLTYFQNEAQLDKSGLPSDRFFAERPEGSVSTLKIQRTQQEDSAVYLCASSLLGWPSGPEQFFGPGTRLTVL.

V and J are TRBV27 and TRBJ2-7, with a tentative D call TRBD2 (6 bases). The CDR3 is 11 residues long. Germline V lookup: CDR1 MNHEY, CDR2 SMNVEV (reference sequence). V was cut by 5 bases and J by 4 bases, with 6 bases left in between. The CDR3 coding sequence is TGTGCCAGCAGTGGGGGGTACGAGCAGTACTTC. This encodes CASSGGYEQYF.

The chain has TRBV4-3 and TRBJ2-1; 9 bases fit TRBD1. Germline V gene lookup returns CDR1 LGHNA and CDR2 YSLEER. This CDR3 is 16 amino acids long. The trim removed 1 base at V and 6 bases at J, leaving 7 bases unmatched. CDR3 region: CASSQGERTGVNEQFF. CDR3 sequence (DNA): TGCGCCAGCAGCCAAGGGGAACGGACAGGGGTCAATGAGCAGTTCTTC.

J is TRBJ1-1 and V is TRBV19; D unclear. This CDR3 is 15 amino acids long. V gave up 3 bases and J gave up 0 bases, with 11 bases separating them. From germline, CDR1 is LNHDA and CDR2 SQIVND (reference sequence). This CDR3 reads CASSIKGRMNTEAFF. CDR3 in DNA: TGTGCCAGTAGTATTAAAGGGCGGATGAACACTGAAGCTTTCTTT.

The count of this clone is one. The V call is TRBV27, the J call TRBJ1-1; 7 bases agree with TRBD1. Germline assignment: CDR1 MNHEY and CDR2 SMNVEV (reference sequence). This CDR3 region has 13 residues. Unmatched junction bases numbered 8, after V lost 6 bases and J lost 7 bases. In DNA, the CDR3 is TGTGCCAGCAGGTCGACAGGGCCTTTTGAAGCTTTCTTT. Translation: CASRSTGPFEAFF.

This clone appeared a single time. The chain links TRBV5-1 to TRBJ1-4, with 7 positions matching TRBD1. Germline lookup yields CDR1 SGHRS and CDR2 YFSETQ. V shed 4 bases, J shed 2 bases, and the junction held 11 bases outside the gene matches. CDR3 length: 17 amino acids. DNA of the CDR3: TGCGCCAGCAGCATGGCCGGGGACAGTTATACTAATGAAAAACTGTTTTTT. It yields the protein CASSMAGDSYTNEKLFF.

The chain is built from TRBV5-1 and TRBJ2-1; TRBD2 matches at 7 bases. The junction had 9 bases not matched to a gene; V was cut back by 3 bases and J by 0 bases. The V gene's germline CDR1 is SGHRS and CDR2 YFSETQ. The length of the CDR3 is 17 residues. CDR3 sequence: CASSWVSGGRSYNEQFF. The CDR3 nucleotides are TGCGCCAGCAGCTGGGTTTCGGGGGGACGCTCCTACAATGAGCAGTTCTTC.

The chain carries TRBV7-8 and TRBJ2-7; no clear D. CDR3 length: 16 amino acids. V lost 0 bases and J lost 2, with 14 bases in between. Per germline, CDR1 SGHVS and CDR2 FQNEAQ. CDR3 residues: CASSLALGNGPYEQYF. DNA of the CDR3: TGTGCCAGCAGCTTAGCTCTGGGCAACGGCCCCTACGAGCAGTACTTC.

The chain uses TRBV28 and TRBJ1-1, with a weak D call TRBD1 (6 bases). The CDR3 is 18 amino acids. CDR1 and CDR2 (germline): MDHEN, SYDVKM. Trimming took off 8 bases at V and 5 bases at J, with 30 bases between the two ends. CDR3 sequence (DNA): TGTGCCAGCCTTCCTCAGGGGTATCGGGGGATGGAGGAGACTGAAGCTTTCTTT. This translates into CASLPQGYRGMEETEAFF.

DNA of the CDR3: TGTGCCAGCAGCCGAGGAGACAGCTCCTACGAGCAGTACTTC. This encodes CASSRGDSSYEQYF. The chain links TRBV5-5 to TRBJ2-7, with a tentative D call TRBD1 (5 bases). The V and J ends lost 4 bases and 0 bases respectively, with 11 bases between them. The CDR3 spans 14 residues. Germline values: CDR1 SGHKS, CDR2 YYEKEE (reference sequence).

The V gene is TRBV4-3, the J gene TRBJ1-3; no clear D. The CDR3 extends over 15 amino acids. Trimming took 0 bases from V and 4 from J, leaving 10 bases between them. The germline V gene has CDR1 LGHNA and CDR2 YSLEER. The CDR3 region has the DNA TGCGCCAGCAGCCAAGACCCCAGTCGCGGAAACACCATATATTTT. This encodes CASSQDPSRGNTIYF.